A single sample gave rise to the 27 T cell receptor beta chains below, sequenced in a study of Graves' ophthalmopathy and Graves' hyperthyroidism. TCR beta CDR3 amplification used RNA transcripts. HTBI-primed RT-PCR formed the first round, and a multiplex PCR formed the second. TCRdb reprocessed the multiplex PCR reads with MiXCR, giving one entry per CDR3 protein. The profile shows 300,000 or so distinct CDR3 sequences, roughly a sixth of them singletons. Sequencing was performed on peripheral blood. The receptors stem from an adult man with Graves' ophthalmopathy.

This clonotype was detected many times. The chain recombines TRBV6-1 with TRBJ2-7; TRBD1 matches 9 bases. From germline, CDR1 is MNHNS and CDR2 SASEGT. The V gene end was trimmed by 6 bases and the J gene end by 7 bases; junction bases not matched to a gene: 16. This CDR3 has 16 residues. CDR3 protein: CASRSRDRAKVGEQYF. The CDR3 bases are TGTGCCAGCAGATCCCGGGACAGGGCCAAGGTTGGGGAGCAGTACTTC.

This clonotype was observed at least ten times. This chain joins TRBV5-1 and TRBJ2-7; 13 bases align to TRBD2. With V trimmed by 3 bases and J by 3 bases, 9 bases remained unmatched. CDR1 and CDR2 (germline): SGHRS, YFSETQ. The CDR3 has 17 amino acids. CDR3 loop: CASSSTPTSGRHYEQYF. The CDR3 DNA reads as TGCGCCAGCAGCTCTACCCCGACTAGCGGGAGGCACTACGAGCAGTACTTC.

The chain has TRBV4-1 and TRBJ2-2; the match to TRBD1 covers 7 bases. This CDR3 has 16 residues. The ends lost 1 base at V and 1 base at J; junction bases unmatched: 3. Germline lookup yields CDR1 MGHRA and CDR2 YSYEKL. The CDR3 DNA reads TGCGCCAGCAGCCAAGTACCAGGGGGGAACACCGGGGAGCTGTTTTTT. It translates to CASSQVPGGNTGELFF.

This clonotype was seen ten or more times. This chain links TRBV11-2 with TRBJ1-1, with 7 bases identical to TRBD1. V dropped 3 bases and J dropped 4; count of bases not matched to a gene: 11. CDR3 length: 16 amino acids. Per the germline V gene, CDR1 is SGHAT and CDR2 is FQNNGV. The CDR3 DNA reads TGTGCCAGCAGCTTTTACGGGGACAGACATTTCACTGAAGCTTTCTTT. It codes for CASSFYGDRHFTEAFF.

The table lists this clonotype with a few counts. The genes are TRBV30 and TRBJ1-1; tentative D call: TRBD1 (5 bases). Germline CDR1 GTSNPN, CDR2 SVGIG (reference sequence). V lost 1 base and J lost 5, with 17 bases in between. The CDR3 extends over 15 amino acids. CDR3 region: CAWSETRGDRTEAFF. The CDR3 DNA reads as TGTGCCTGGAGTGAGACCCGAGGGGATCGGACTGAAGCTTTCTTT. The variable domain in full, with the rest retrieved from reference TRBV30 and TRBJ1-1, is SQTIHQWPATLVQPVGSPLSLECTVEGTSNPNLYWYRQAAGRGLQLLFYSVGIGQISSEVPQNLSASRPQDRQFILSSKKLLLSDSGFYLCAWSETRGDRTEAFFGQGTRLTVV.

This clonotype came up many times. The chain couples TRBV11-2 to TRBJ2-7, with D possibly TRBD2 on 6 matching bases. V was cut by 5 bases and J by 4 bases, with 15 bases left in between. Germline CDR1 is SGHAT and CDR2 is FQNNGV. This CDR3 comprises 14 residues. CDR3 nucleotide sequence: TGTGCCAGCAGCCCCATCGGGGGTGATTACGAGCAGTACTTC. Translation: CASSPIGGDYEQYF.

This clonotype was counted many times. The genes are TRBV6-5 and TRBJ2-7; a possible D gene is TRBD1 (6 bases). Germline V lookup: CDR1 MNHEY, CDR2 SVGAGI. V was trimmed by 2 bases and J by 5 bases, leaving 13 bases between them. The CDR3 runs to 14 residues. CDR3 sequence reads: CASSYRTEYNEQYF. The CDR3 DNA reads TGTGCCAGCAGTTACAGGACAGAGTATAACGAGCAGTACTTC.

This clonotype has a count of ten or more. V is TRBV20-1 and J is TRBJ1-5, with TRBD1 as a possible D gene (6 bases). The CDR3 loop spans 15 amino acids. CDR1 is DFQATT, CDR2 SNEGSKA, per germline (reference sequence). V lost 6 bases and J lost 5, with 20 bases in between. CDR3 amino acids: CSALPSQGPDQPQHF. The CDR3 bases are TGCAGTGCCCTCCCTTCACAGGGCCCCGATCAGCCCCAGCATTTT.

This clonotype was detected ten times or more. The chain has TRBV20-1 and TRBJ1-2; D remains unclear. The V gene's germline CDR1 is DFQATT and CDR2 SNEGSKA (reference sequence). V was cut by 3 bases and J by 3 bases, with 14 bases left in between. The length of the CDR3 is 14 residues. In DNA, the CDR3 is TGCAGTGCTAGTGGGAGGAAGGGTGACTATGGCTACACCTTC. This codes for CSASGRKGDYGYTF.

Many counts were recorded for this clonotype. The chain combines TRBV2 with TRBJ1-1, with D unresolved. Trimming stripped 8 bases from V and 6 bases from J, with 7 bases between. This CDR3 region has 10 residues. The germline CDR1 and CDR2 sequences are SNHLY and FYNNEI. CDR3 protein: CASGYSEAFF. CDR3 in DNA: TGTGCCAGCGGGTATTCTGAAGCTTTCTTT.

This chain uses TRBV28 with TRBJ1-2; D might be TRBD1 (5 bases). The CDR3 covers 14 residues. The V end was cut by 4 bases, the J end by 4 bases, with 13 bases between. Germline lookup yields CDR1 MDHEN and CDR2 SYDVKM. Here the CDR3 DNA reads TGTGCCAGCAGTTACCGGACACTAAGCTATGGCTACACCTTC. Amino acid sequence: CASSYRTLSYGYTF.

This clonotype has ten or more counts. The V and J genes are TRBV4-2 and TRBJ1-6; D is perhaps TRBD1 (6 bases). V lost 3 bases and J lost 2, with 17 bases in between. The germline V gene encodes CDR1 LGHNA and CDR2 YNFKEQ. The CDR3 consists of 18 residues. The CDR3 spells CASSQERQVLTYNSPLHF. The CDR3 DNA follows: TGTGCCAGCAGCCAGGAGAGACAGGTCCTCACCTATAATTCACCCCTCCACTTT.

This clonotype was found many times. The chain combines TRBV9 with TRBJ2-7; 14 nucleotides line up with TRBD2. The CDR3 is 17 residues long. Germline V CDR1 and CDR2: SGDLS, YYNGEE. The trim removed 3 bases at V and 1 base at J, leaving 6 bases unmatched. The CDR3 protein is CASSEGLAGEESYEQYF. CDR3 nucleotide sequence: TGTGCCAGCAGCGAGGGACTAGCGGGAGAGGAATCCTACGAGCAGTACTTC. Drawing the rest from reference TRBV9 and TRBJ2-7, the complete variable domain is DSGVTQTPKHLITATGQRVTLRCSPRSGDLSVYWYQQSLDQGLQFLIQYYNGEERAKGNILERFSAQQFPDLHSELNLSSLELGDSALYFCASSEGLAGEESYEQYFGPGTRLTVT.

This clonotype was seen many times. The CDR3 reads CASTKTDRTDGNYGYTF. CDR3 coding DNA: TGTGCCAGCACCAAAACCGACCGGACCGATGGGAACTATGGCTACACCTTC. The J gene is TRBJ1-2, the V gene TRBV6-2 or TRBV6-3; D remains unclear. The CDR3 totals 17 residues. The V gene lost 7 bases and the J gene lost 2 bases, with 23 bases spanning the gap. Germline CDR1 and CDR2: MNHEY and SVGEGT.

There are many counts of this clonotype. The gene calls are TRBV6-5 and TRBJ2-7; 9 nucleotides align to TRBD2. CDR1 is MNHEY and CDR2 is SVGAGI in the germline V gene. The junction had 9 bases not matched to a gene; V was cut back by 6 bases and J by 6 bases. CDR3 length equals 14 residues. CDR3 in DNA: TGTGCCAGCAGCCCCCGAGAAGCGGGAGGCGAGCAGTACTTC. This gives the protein CASSPREAGGEQYF.

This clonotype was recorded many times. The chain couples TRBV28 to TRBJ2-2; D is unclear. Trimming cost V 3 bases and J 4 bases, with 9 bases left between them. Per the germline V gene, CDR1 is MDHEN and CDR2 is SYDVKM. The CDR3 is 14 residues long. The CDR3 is CASSFFQTTGELFF. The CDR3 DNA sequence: TGTGCCAGCAGTTTTTTCCAGACCACCGGGGAGCTGTTTTTT.

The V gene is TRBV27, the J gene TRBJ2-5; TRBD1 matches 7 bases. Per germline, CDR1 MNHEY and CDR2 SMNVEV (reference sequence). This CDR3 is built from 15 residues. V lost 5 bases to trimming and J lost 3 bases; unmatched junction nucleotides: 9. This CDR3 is CASSQILGTEETQYF. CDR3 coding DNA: TGTGCCAGCAGTCAAATCCTCGGGACAGAAGAGACCCAGTACTTC.

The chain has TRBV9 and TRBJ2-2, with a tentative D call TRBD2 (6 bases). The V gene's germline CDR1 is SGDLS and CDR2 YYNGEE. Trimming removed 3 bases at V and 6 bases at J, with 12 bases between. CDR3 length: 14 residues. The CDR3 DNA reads TGTGCCAGCAGCGGAGCTAGGGAGGCCGGGGAGCTGTTTTTT. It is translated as CASSGAREAGELFF.

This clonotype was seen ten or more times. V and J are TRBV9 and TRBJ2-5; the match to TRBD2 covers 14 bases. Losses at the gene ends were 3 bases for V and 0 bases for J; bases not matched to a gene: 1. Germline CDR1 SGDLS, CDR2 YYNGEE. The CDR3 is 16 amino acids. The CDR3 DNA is TGTGCCAGCAGCGCGGGACTAGCGGGGGACCAAGAGACCCAGTACTTC. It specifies CASSAGLAGDQETQYF.

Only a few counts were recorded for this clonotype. As DNA, the CDR3 is TGTGCCAGCAGTTACGGGGGCCCAGGGGGGCAGTACTTC. Its protein product is CASSYGGPGGQYF. The chain uses TRBV6-2 or TRBV6-3 and TRBJ2-7; 7 bases are a match to TRBD1. The CDR3 totals 13 residues. Germline V gives CDR1 MNHEY, CDR2 SVGEGT. After removal of 2 bases from V and 9 bases from J, the junction contained 7 bases not matched to a gene.

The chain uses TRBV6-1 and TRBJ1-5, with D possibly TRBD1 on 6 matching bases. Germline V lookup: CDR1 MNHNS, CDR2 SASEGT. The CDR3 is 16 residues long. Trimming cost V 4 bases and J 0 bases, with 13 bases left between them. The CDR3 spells CASSVGAKYSNQPQHF. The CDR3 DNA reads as TGTGCCAGCAGTGTGGGGGCGAAGTATAGCAATCAGCCCCAGCATTTT.

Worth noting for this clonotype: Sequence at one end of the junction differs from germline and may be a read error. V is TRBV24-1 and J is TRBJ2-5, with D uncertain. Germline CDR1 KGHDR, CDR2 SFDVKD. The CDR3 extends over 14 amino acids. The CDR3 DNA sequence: TGTGCCACCAGTGATTTGCGCAGCCAAGAGACCCAGTATTTC. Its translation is CATSDLRSQETQYF.

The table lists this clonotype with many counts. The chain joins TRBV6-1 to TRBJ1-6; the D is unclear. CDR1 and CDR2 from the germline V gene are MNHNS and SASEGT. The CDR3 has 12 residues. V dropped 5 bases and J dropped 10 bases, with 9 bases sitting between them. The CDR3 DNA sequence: TGTGCCAGCAGTTACGGCCGATCACCCCTCCACTTT. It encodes CASSYGRSPLHF.

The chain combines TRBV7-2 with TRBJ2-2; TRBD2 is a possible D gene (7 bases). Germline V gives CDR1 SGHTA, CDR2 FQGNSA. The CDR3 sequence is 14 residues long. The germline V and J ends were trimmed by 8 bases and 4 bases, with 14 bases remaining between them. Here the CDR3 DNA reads TGTGCCAGCGGGGGCGGGAGAGGCACCGGGGAGCTGTTTTTT. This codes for CASGGGRGTGELFF.

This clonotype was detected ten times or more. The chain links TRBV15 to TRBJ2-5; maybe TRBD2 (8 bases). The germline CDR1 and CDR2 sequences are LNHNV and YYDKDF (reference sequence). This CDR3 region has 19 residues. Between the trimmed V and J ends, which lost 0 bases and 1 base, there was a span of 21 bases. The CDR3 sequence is CATSRDSGTATRSQETQYF. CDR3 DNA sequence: TGTGCCACCAGCAGAGATAGCGGGACAGCTACTCGATCCCAAGAGACCCAGTACTTC.

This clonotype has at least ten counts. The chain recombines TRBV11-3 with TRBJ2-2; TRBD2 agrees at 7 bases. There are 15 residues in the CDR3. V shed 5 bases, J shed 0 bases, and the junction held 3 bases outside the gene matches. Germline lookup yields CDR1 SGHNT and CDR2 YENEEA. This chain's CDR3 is CASSASGANTGELFF. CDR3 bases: TGTGCCAGCAGCGCTAGCGGTGCGAACACCGGGGAGCTGTTTTTT.

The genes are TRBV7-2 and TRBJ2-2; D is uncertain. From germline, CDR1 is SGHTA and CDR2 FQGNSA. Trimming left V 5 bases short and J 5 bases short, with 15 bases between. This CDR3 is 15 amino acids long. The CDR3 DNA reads TGTGCCAGCAGCACCAGACTCTCCACGACCGGGGAGCTGTTTTTT. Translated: CASSTRLSTTGELFF.